The next 12 T cell receptor beta chains were all read from a single sample in a study of cytomegalovirus exposure and HLA in healthy donors. The primer mix had 60 Vbeta and 13 Jbeta primers. Method: immunoSEQ multiplex PCR; TCRdb's copy keeps in-frame clones and lacks some. The table shows 150,000 to 200,000 clones, with approximately 81% occurring only once. The sequenced sample consisted of PBMCs. The source of these receptors is a man in his fifties or sixties in good health and CMV-seronegative.

The chain employs TRBV7-3 and TRBJ1-1; weak D call: TRBD1 (5 bases). CDR1 and CDR2 (germline): SGHTA, FQGTGA. This CDR3 comprises 15 residues. With 5 bases removed from V and 5 bases from J, the gap between germline ends came to 18 bases. The CDR3 DNA is TGTGCCAGCAGCCATTTTGGGGGGGTAGGGACTGAAGCTTTCTTT. As protein: CASSHFGGVGTEAFF.

This rearrangement joins TRBV18 to TRBJ1-3; D unclear. The CDR3 has 15 amino acids. Germline CDR1 is KGHSH and CDR2 is LQKENI. With 3 bases removed from V and 2 bases from J, the gap between germline ends came to 11 bases. The CDR3 bases are TGTGCCAGCTCACCTGAGGTATGGGCTGGAAACACCATATATTTT. It yields the protein CASSPEVWAGNTIYF. Drawing the rest from reference TRBV18 and TRBJ1-3, the complete variable domain is NAGVMQNPRHLVRRRGQEARLRCSPMKGHSHVYWYRQLPEEGLKFMVYLQKENIIDESGMPKERFSAEFPKEGPSILRIQQVVRGDSAAYFCASSPEVWAGNTIYFGEGSWLTVV.

The genes are TRBV6-5 and TRBJ1-1; maybe TRBD1 (6 bases). CDR1 MNHEY and CDR2 SVGAGI come from the germline V gene. V dropped 10 bases and J dropped 0 bases, with 12 bases sitting between them. The CDR3 spans 13 residues. CDR3 bases: TGTGCCACGTCTCAGGGGATGAACACTGAAGCTTTCTTT. Its translation: CATSQGMNTEAFF.

This clone occurred once. The same CDR3 arises from other DNA sequences in this sample as well. V gene TRBV5-1 combines with J gene TRBJ1-5, with 8 positions matching TRBD1. In germline, CDR1 is SGHRS, CDR2 YFSETQ. The length of the CDR3 is 14 residues. J lost 4 bases, V lost 5 bases, and 5 bases had no gene match. CDR3 region: CASRAGTGNQPQHF. DNA of the CDR3: TGCGCCAGCAGAGCGGGGACAGGTAATCAGCCCCAGCATTTT. Variable domain in full (rest from reference TRBV5-1 and TRBJ1-5): KAGVTQTPRYLIKTRGQQVTLSCSPISGHRSVSWYQQTPGQGLQFLFEYFSETQRNKGNFPGRFSGRQFSNSRSEMNVSTLELGDSALYLCASRAGTGNQPQHFGDGTRLSIL.

This clone was found a few times. V and J are TRBV11-1 and TRBJ2-1; TRBD2 is a possible D gene (6 bases). This CDR3 comprises 15 residues. Germline CDR1 SGHAT, CDR2 FQDESV (reference sequence). V was trimmed by 3 bases and J by 0 bases, leaving 9 bases between them. The chain's CDR3 is CASSFSGSSYNEQFF. CDR3 nucleotides: TGTGCCAGCAGCTTTAGCGGCAGCTCCTACAATGAGCAGTTCTTC. Full variable domain (outside the CDR3, taken from reference TRBV11-1 and TRBJ2-1): EAEVAQSPRYKITEKSQAVAFWCDPISGHATLYWYRQILGQGPELLVQFQDESVVDDSQLPKDRFSAERLKGVDSTLKIQPAELGDSAMYLCASSFSGSSYNEQFFGPGTRLTVL.

The J gene is TRBJ2-7, the V gene TRBV5-5; 8 bases are a match to TRBD1. This CDR3 contains 15 residues. CDR1 SGHKS and CDR2 YYEKEE come from the germline V gene (reference sequence). The junction had 20 bases not matched to a gene; V was cut back by 7 bases and J by 11 bases. The chain's CDR3 is CASAPSRAGGLHEYF. As DNA, the CDR3 is TGTGCCAGCGCTCCCTCGCGGGCAGGGGGCCTTCACGAGTACTTC.

This chain connects TRBV5-6 to TRBJ1-6; D remains unclear. The CDR3 is 13 amino acids. Germline CDR1 reads SGHDT; CDR2 reads YYEEEE. Trimming took 5 bases from V and 6 from J, leaving 9 bases between them. The CDR3 DNA reads TGTGCCAGCAGAATGCGGGGTAATTCACCCCTCCACTTT. This gives the protein CASRMRGNSPLHF.

The chain joins TRBV13 to TRBJ2-7; the D gene is possibly TRBD2 (6 bases). The germline V gene encodes CDR1 PRHDT and CDR2 FYEKMQ (reference sequence). The CDR3 loop spans 14 amino acids. The V and J ends lost 2 bases and 3 bases respectively, with 11 bases between them. The CDR3 region has the DNA TGTGCCAGCAGCTTACCGGGAGTCTACTACGAGCAGTACTTC. Translating it yields CASSLPGVYYEQYF.

The DNA of the CDR3 is TGTGCCAGCTCACCCGGGACTAGAGTGGATGAGCAGTTCTTC. Residues: CASSPGTRVDEQFF. The J gene is TRBJ2-1, the V gene TRBV18; TRBD2 agrees at 8 bases. The V segment lost 3 bases and the J segment 8 bases; nucleotides outside the gene matches: 6. CDR1 is KGHSH, CDR2 LQKENI, per germline. This CDR3 comprises 14 residues.

The chain uses TRBV15 and TRBJ2-3, with TRBD1 identical over 7 bases. CDR3 length equals 15 residues. CDR1 is LNHNV, CDR2 YYDKDF, per germline (reference sequence). V lost 2 bases to trimming and J lost 1 base; unmatched junction nucleotides: 3. The CDR3 DNA is TGTGCCACCAGCAGATTCGGGACAGGCACAGATACGCAGTATTTT. Its protein is CATSRFGTGTDTQYF.

This chain uses TRBV6-6 with TRBJ1-1, with TRBD1 matching 7 bases. This CDR3 contains 15 residues. The germline CDR1 and CDR2 sequences are MNHNY and SVGAGI (reference sequence). The junction had 12 bases not matched to a gene; V was cut back by 5 bases and J by 6 bases. In nucleotides, the CDR3 is TGTGCCAGCAGTAAATCTCCCGGACAGGCGGCTGAAGCTTTCTTT. It codes for CASSKSPGQAAEAFF.

The chain joins TRBV27 to TRBJ1-6; 7 nucleotides match TRBD1. The CDR3 runs 14 residues. Trimming cost V 2 bases and J 6 bases; bases outside gene matches: 1. Germline CDR1 is MNHEY and CDR2 is SMNVEV (reference sequence). This CDR3 is CASSLQGGNSPLHF. The CDR3 bases are TGTGCCAGCAGTTTACAGGGGGGTAATTCACCCCTCCACTTT.